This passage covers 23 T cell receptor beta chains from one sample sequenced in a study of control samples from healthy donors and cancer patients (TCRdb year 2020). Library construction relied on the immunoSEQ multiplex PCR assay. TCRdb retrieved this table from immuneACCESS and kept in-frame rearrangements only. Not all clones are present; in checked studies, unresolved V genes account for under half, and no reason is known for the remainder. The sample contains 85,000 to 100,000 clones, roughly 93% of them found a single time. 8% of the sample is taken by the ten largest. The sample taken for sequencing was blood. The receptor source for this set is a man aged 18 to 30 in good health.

The CDR3 DNA reads as TGTGCCAGCAGCTCCTGGGGGGCTTCCTACGAGCAGTACTTC. Its translation is CASSSWGASYEQYF. The gene calls are TRBV7-2 and TRBJ2-7; D possibly uses TRBD1 or TRBD2 (6 bases each). The V gene's germline CDR1 is SGHTA and CDR2 FQGNSA. V was pared by 4 bases and J by 1 base, with 11 bases between. The CDR3 covers 14 residues.

CDR3 bases: TGTGCCAGCAGAGTTGGCCTGACCACTGAAGCTTTCTTT. Translating gives CASRVGLTTEAFF. This chain connects TRBV25-1 to TRBJ1-1, with D hard to call. Germline assignment: CDR1 MGHDK and CDR2 SYGVNS. V lost 6 bases to trimming and J lost 4 bases, with 12 bases between them. The CDR3 extends over 13 amino acids.

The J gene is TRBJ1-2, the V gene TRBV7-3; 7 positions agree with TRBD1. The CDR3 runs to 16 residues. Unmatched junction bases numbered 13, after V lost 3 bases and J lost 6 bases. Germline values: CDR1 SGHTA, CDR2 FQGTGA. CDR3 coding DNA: TGTGCCAGCAGCTTTTCCCACTCAGGGGGAAGCGATGGCTACACCTTC. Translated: CASSFSHSGGSDGYTF.

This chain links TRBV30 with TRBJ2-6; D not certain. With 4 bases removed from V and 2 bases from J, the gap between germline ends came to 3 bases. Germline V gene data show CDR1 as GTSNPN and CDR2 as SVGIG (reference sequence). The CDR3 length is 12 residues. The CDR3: CAWNTGANVLTF. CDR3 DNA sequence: TGTGCCTGGAACACTGGGGCCAACGTCCTGACTTTC.

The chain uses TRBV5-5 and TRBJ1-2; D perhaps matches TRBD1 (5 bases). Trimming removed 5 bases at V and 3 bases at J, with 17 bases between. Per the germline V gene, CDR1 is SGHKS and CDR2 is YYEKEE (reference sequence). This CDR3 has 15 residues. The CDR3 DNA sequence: TGTGCCAGCAGACCAGTTTGGCAGGGCGACTATGGCTACACCTTC. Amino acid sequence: CASRPVWQGDYGYTF. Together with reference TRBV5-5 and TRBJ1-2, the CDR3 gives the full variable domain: DAGVTQSPTHLIKTRGQQVTLRCSPISGHKSVSWYQQVLGQGPQFIFQYYEKEERGRGNFPDRFSARQFPNYSSELNVNALLLGDSALYLCASRPVWQGDYGYTFGSGTRLTVV.

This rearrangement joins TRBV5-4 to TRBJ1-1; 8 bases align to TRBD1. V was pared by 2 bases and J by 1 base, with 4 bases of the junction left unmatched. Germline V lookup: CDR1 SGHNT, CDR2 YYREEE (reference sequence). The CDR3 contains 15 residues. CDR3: CASSFWTGQNTEAFF. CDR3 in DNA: TGTGCCAGCAGCTTTTGGACAGGGCAGAACACTGAAGCTTTCTTT.

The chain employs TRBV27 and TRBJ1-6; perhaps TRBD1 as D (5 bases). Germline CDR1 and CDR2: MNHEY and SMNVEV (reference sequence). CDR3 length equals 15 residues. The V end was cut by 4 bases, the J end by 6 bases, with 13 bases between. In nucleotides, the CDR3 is TGTGCCAGCAGTTCCCCATCTAGGGGTAATTCACCCCTCCACTTT. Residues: CASSSPSRGNSPLHF.

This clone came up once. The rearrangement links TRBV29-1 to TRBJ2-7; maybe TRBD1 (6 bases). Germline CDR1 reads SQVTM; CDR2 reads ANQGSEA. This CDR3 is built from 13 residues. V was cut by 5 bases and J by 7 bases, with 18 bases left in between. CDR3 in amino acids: CSVSPGAPGEQYF. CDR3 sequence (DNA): TGCAGCGTTAGTCCAGGGGCCCCTGGGGAGCAGTACTTC.

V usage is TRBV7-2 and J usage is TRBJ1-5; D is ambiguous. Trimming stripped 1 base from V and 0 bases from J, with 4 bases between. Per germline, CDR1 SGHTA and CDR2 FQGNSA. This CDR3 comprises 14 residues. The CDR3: CASSLVYSNQPQHF. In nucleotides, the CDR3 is TGTGCCAGCAGCTTAGTGTATAGCAATCAGCCCCAGCATTTT.

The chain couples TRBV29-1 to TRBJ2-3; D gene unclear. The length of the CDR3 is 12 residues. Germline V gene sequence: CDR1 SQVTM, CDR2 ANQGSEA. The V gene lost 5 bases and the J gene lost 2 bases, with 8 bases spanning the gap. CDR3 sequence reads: CSVRITTDTQYF. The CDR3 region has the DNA TGCAGCGTTCGTATCACCACAGATACGCAGTATTTT.

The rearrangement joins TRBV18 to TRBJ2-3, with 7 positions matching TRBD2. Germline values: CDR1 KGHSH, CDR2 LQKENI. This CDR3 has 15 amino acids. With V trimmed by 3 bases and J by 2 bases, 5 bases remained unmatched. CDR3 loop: CASSPASGNTDTQYF. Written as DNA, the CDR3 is TGTGCCAGCTCACCCGCTAGCGGAAACACAGATACGCAGTATTTT.

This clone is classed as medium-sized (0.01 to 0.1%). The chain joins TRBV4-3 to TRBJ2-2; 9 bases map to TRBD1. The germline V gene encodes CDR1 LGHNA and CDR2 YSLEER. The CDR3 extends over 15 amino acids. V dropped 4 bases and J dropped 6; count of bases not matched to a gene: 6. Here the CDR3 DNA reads TGCGCCAGCAGCCTCTCTACAGGGGGCGCCGGGGAGCTGTTTTTT. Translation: CASSLSTGGAGELFF.

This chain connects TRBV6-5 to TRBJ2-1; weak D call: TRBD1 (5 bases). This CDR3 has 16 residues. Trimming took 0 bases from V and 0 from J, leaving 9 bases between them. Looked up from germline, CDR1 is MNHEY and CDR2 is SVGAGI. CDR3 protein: CASSYSDSRSYNEQFF. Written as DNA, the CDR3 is TGTGCCAGCAGTTACTCTGACAGCCGCTCCTACAATGAGCAGTTCTTC.

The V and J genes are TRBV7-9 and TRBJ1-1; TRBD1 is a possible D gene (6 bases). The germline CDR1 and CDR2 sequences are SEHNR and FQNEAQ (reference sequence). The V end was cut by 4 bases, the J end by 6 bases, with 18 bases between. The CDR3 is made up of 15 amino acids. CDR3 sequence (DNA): TGTGCCAGCAGCTCCCCCCAGGGGAGGGTACCTGAAGCTTTCTTT. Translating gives CASSSPQGRVPEAFF.

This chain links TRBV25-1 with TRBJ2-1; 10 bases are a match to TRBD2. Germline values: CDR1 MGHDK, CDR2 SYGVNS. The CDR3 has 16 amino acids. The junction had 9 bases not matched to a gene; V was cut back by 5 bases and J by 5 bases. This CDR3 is CASSIGTSARNNEQFF. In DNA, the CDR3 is TGTGCCAGCAGTATTGGGACTAGCGCACGAAACAATGAGCAGTTCTTC.

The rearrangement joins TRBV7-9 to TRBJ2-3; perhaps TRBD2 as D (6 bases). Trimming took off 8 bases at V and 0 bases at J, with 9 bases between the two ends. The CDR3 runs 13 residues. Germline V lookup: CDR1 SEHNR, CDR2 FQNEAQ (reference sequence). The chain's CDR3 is CASGGNSTDTQYF. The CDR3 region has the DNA TGTGCCAGCGGGGGGAATAGCACAGATACGCAGTATTTT.

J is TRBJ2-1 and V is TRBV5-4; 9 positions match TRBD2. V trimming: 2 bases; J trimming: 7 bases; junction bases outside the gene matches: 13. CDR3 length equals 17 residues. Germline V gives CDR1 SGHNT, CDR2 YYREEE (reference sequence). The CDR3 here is CASSLQIKAGGSNEQFF. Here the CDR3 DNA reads TGTGCCAGCAGCTTACAGATTAAAGCGGGAGGATCGAATGAGCAGTTCTTC. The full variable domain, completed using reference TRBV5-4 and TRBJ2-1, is ETGVTQSPTHLIKTRGQQVTLRCSSQSGHNTVSWYQQALGQGPQFIFQYYREEENGRGNFPPRFSGLQFPNYSSELNVNALELDDSALYLCASSLQIKAGGSNEQFFGPGTRLTVL.

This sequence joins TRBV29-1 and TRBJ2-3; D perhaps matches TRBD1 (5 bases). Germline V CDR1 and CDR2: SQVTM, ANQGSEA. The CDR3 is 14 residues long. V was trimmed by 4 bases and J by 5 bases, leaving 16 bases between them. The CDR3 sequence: CSVGGKTSVDTQYF. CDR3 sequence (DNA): TGCAGCGTTGGGGGCAAAACTTCAGTAGATACGCAGTATTTT.

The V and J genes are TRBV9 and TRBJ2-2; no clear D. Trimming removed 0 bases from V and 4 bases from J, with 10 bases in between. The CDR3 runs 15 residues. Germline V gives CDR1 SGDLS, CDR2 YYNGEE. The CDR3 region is CASSVGGFSTGELFF. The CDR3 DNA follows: TGTGCCAGCAGCGTAGGAGGTTTTAGCACCGGGGAGCTGTTTTTT.

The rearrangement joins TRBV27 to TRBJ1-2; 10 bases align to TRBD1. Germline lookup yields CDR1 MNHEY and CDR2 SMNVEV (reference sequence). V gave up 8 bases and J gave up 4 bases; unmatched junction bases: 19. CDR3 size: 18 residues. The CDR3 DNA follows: TGTGCCAGCCCCATTTTTGGACAGGGGGGGCGCCTCACCTATGGCTACACCTTC. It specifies CASPIFGQGGRLTYGYTF.

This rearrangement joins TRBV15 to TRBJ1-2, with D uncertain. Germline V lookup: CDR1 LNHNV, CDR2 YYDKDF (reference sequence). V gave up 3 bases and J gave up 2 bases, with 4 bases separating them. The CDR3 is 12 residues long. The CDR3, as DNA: TGTGCCACCAGCAGGCAAAACTATGGCTACACCTTC. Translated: CATSRQNYGYTF.

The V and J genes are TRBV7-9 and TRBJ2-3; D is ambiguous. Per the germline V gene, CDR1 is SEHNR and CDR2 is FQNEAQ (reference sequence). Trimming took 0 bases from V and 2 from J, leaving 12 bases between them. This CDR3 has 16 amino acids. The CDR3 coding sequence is TGTGCCAGCAGCTTAGCAATCGGAGCGACCACAGATACGCAGTATTTT. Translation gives CASSLAIGATTDTQYF. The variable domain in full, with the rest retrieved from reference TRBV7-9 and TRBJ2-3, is DTGVSQNPRHKITKRGQNVTFRCDPISEHNRLYWYRQTLGQGPEFLTYFQNEAQLEKSRLLSDRFSAERPKGSFSTLEIQRTEQGDSAMYLCASSLAIGATTDTQYFGPGTRLTVL.

Here the CDR3 reads CASSEGGRSGNTIYF. The CDR3 bases are TGTGCCAGCAGTGAGGGCGGACGATCTGGAAACACCATATATTTT. The rearrangement links TRBV2 to TRBJ1-3, with no clear D. Germline CDR1 and CDR2: SNHLY and FYNNEI. V was pared by 3 bases and J by 1 base, with 10 bases between. The CDR3 runs to 15 residues.